These 9 T cell receptor beta chains originate from one sample sequenced in a study of CD8 T cells in Susac syndrome. When the RNA was reverse transcribed, random hexamers were used with an input of about 0.45 to 1 ug. TCRdb re-analysed the immunoSEQ multiplex PCR reads in MiXCR, keeping a single row per CDR3 protein. The sample lists some 300,000 distinct CDR3 sequences; approximately 85% were seen once. The sample consisted of CD8+ T cells from PBMCs. The receptor source for this set is a human donor with multiple sclerosis.

The chain employs TRBV12-3 or TRBV12-4 and TRBJ2-5; TRBD1 matches 8 bases. V dropped 3 bases and J dropped 4; count of bases not matched to a gene: 7. The CDR3 is 15 amino acids. The CDR3 bases are TGTGCCAGCAGTTTCGGACAGGGCAGTGGAGAGACCCAGTACTTC. This translates into CASSFGQGSGETQYF.

The J gene is TRBJ2-2, the V gene TRBV4-2, with D perhaps matching TRBD2 (5 bases). From germline, CDR1 is LGHNA and CDR2 YNFKEQ. The CDR3 covers 16 residues. V was clipped by 4 bases and J by 0 bases, with 12 bases between them. CDR3 coding DNA: TGTGCCAGCAGCCCCCTTGGAGGCTCGAACACCGGGGAGCTGTTTTTT. Translation gives CASSPLGGSNTGELFF.

The chain recombines TRBV20-1 with TRBJ2-1, with 9 bases identical to TRBD2. Germline CDR1 reads DFQATT; CDR2 reads SNEGSKA (reference sequence). CDR3 size: 15 residues. Trimming removed 7 bases from V and 2 bases from J; junction bases left unmatched: 9. CDR3 DNA: TGCAGTGGTCGAGAACTAGCGGGTACCTACAATGAGCAGTTCTTC. It is translated as CSGRELAGTYNEQFF.

This sequence joins TRBV7-9 and TRBJ2-1; 8 positions agree with TRBD2. CDR3 size: 14 residues. From germline, CDR1 is SEHNR and CDR2 FQNEAQ (reference sequence). The J segment lost 8 bases and the V segment lost 8 bases, leaving 11 bases of the junction unmatched. This chain's CDR3 is CASLSSGSAHEQFF. In DNA, the CDR3 is TGTGCCAGCCTCTCGAGCGGGAGTGCCCATGAGCAGTTCTTC.

V and J are TRBV20-1 and TRBJ1-3; 7 bases agree with TRBD1. This CDR3 has 17 amino acids. CDR1 and CDR2 (germline): DFQATT, SNEGSKA (reference sequence). Losses at the gene ends were 5 bases for V and 2 bases for J; bases not matched to a gene: 15. The DNA of the CDR3 is TGCAGTGCTGGCCCCCGGGACAGAGTGCCCCCTGGAAACACCATATATTTT. It is translated as CSAGPRDRVPPGNTIYF.

The rearrangement links TRBV4-1 to TRBJ2-4, with D unclear. The germline gives CDR1 MGHRA, CDR2 YSYEKL. The CDR3 is 16 residues long. V dropped 2 bases and J dropped 0 bases, with 11 bases sitting between them. In DNA, the CDR3 is TGCGCCAGCAGCCAATGGCCGGAACTAGCCAAAAACATTCAGTACTTC. This codes for CASSQWPELAKNIQYF.

V and J are TRBV4-1 and TRBJ1-1; perhaps TRBD1 as D (5 bases). With 4 bases removed from V and 11 bases from J, the gap between germline ends came to 20 bases. The CDR3 spans 14 residues. The germline V gene has CDR1 MGHRA and CDR2 YSYEKL. CDR3 nucleotide sequence: TGCGCCAGCAGCCCCCAGGGTATGGGGGGGAAGGCTTTCTTT. It codes for CASSPQGMGGKAFF.

This clonotype was recorded only once. The chain links TRBV28 to TRBJ2-7; D remains ambiguous. The CDR3 consists of 12 residues. From germline, CDR1 is MDHEN and CDR2 SYDVKM. V shed 4 bases and J shed 3 bases, with 7 bases lying between them. CDR3 bases: TGTGCCAGCAGTTCTGACCACTACGAGCAGTACTTC. It yields the protein CASSSDHYEQYF.

This sequence joins TRBV4-2 and TRBJ1-2, with TRBD1 as a possible D gene (5 bases). The CDR3 extends over 16 amino acids. Trimming removed 0 bases from V and 4 bases from J, with 15 bases in between. Per germline, CDR1 LGHNA and CDR2 YNFKEQ. CDR3 nucleotide sequence: TGTGCCAGCAGCCAAGATAGGGACGGGTCGGGCTATGGCTACACCTTC. This codes for CASSQDRDGSGYGYTF.